This is a list of T cell receptor beta chains from one sample in a study of T-cell memory formation after mild COVID-19. TCRdb used MiXCR to reprocess the 5' RACE reads, holding one entry per CDR3 protein. Altogether 300,000 to 400,000 distinct CDR3 sequences are present, approximately 14% being singletons, with the ten largest covering under 25%. The sequenced material came from PBMCs or a T cell subset sorted from them (not recorded which). These receptor sequences come from a man younger than 30 who had mild COVID-19 (a few samples of this study predate the infection). Cell type and time point are not known. The CDR3 runs from the conserved cysteine through the conserved F or W. The order of the fields is CDR3 protein, J gene, V gene.

cdr3_aa: CASSGGTGSSEAFF; j_call: TRBJ1-1; v_call: TRBV9
cdr3_aa: CAITSDSYEQYF; j_call: TRBJ2-7; v_call: TRBV10-3
cdr3_aa: CASSLGQLVEQYF; j_call: TRBJ2-7; v_call: TRBV12-3/TRBV12-4
cdr3_aa: CASSIENRGHQPQHF; j_call: TRBJ1-5; v_call: TRBV19
cdr3_aa: CAAGNSLRSNEKLFF; j_call: TRBJ1-4; v_call: TRBV10-3
cdr3_aa: CASAWDSGGLSYEQYF; j_call: TRBJ2-7; v_call: TRBV7-9
cdr3_aa: CASSSLTGTNEQFF; j_call: TRBJ2-1; v_call: TRBV7-3
cdr3_aa: CASSSLIAGSGTDTQYF; j_call: TRBJ2-3; v_call: TRBV5-6
cdr3_aa: CASSPGPEETQYF; j_call: TRBJ2-5; v_call: TRBV18
cdr3_aa: CASREAGTLGNREQYF; j_call: TRBJ2-7; v_call: TRBV5-1
cdr3_aa: CASSRVRVVRSNTGELFF; j_call: TRBJ2-2; v_call: TRBV4-1
cdr3_aa: CASSRTGQGNTGELFF; j_call: TRBJ2-2; v_call: TRBV5-5
cdr3_aa: CASSSQPTGKWGTDTQYF; j_call: TRBJ2-3; v_call: TRBV7-2
cdr3_aa: CASSLGTTGGGKTQYF; j_call: TRBJ2-5; v_call: TRBV7-6
cdr3_aa: CASSPGHSNTEAFF; j_call: TRBJ1-1; v_call: TRBV18
cdr3_aa: CASGPWRTYEQYF; j_call: TRBJ2-7; v_call: TRBV7-9
cdr3_aa: CASSYSGTGETIYF; j_call: TRBJ1-3; v_call: TRBV9
cdr3_aa: CAITPTRDGNQPQHF; j_call: TRBJ1-5; v_call: TRBV10-3
cdr3_aa: CSARSQGGSSPLHF; j_call: TRBJ1-6; v_call: TRBV20-1
cdr3_aa: CASSLALAGVDNEQFF; j_call: TRBJ2-1; v_call: TRBV5-1
cdr3_aa: CASTLRTGGAYNEQFF; j_call: TRBJ2-1; v_call: TRBV2
cdr3_aa: CASSEYNGYTF; j_call: TRBJ1-2; v_call: TRBV25-1
cdr3_aa: CASSQGVPGPADTQYF; j_call: TRBJ2-3; v_call: TRBV4-2
cdr3_aa: CASSLIPGQGKDTQYF; j_call: TRBJ2-3; v_call: TRBV5-6
cdr3_aa: CASSWQSNQPQHF; j_call: TRBJ1-5; v_call: TRBV4-2
cdr3_aa: CASGHSQPQHF; j_call: TRBJ1-5; v_call: TRBV27
cdr3_aa: CASSYAPPGAGSTDTQYF; j_call: TRBJ2-3; v_call: TRBV6-5
cdr3_aa: CASSRYGQGRDNSPLHF; j_call: TRBJ1-6; v_call: TRBV4-1
cdr3_aa: CASSFPPDRADYGYTF; j_call: TRBJ1-2; v_call: TRBV11-2
cdr3_aa: CASSIVRDTEAFF; j_call: TRBJ1-1; v_call: TRBV6-2/TRBV6-3
cdr3_aa: CSARDPWTGRGETQYF; j_call: TRBJ2-5; v_call: TRBV20-1
cdr3_aa: CASSQGAGAAKDTQYF; j_call: TRBJ2-3; v_call: TRBV4-1
cdr3_aa: CASSVTVSSYNEQFF; j_call: TRBJ2-1; v_call: TRBV9
cdr3_aa: CASSQEDRWEAFF; j_call: TRBJ1-1; v_call: TRBV4-2
cdr3_aa: CASSHDVAGQGVNIQYF; j_call: TRBJ2-4; v_call: TRBV4-3
cdr3_aa: CASSQDRGGPKLTQYF; j_call: TRBJ2-5; v_call: TRBV3-1
cdr3_aa: CASSSLGGKDTQYF; j_call: TRBJ2-3; v_call: TRBV7-3
cdr3_aa: CSAGGPSDSPLHF; j_call: TRBJ1-6; v_call: TRBV20-1
cdr3_aa: CASSLFAEEQFF; j_call: TRBJ2-1; v_call: TRBV5-1
cdr3_aa: CAWSVRGNQPQHF; j_call: TRBJ1-5; v_call: TRBV30
cdr3_aa: CASSLGPGAYGYTF; j_call: TRBJ1-2; v_call: TRBV5-4
cdr3_aa: CASRPAGSETQYF; j_call: TRBJ2-5; v_call: TRBV7-3
cdr3_aa: CASSQVPGTDYTGELFF; j_call: TRBJ2-2; v_call: TRBV4-2
cdr3_aa: CASSLVGRADGELFF; j_call: TRBJ2-2; v_call: TRBV11-2
cdr3_aa: CASRPPLLDGYTF; j_call: TRBJ1-2; v_call: TRBV6-2/TRBV6-3
cdr3_aa: CASSPGGRNSPLHF; j_call: TRBJ1-6; v_call: TRBV12-3/TRBV12-4
cdr3_aa: CATSDFGTPSAREQFF; j_call: TRBJ2-1; v_call: TRBV24-1
cdr3_aa: CASSLTGGYDYGYTF; j_call: TRBJ1-2; v_call: TRBV7-9
cdr3_aa: CATSDLWTNKYNEQFF; j_call: TRBJ2-1; v_call: TRBV24-1
cdr3_aa: CASSHTGEAFF; j_call: TRBJ1-1; v_call: TRBV7-8
cdr3_aa: CASSFEGDSYNEQFF; j_call: TRBJ2-1; v_call: TRBV7-2
cdr3_aa: CASSQDSLANYGYTF; j_call: TRBJ1-2; v_call: TRBV4-3
cdr3_aa: CASSAWTGGLGNQPQHF; j_call: TRBJ1-5; v_call: TRBV28
cdr3_aa: CASSFSRGYNEQFF; j_call: TRBJ2-1; v_call: TRBV7-9
cdr3_aa: CATSLSNQPQHF; j_call: TRBJ1-5; v_call: TRBV28
cdr3_aa: CASSQEGAPSTDTQYF; j_call: TRBJ2-3; v_call: TRBV4-1